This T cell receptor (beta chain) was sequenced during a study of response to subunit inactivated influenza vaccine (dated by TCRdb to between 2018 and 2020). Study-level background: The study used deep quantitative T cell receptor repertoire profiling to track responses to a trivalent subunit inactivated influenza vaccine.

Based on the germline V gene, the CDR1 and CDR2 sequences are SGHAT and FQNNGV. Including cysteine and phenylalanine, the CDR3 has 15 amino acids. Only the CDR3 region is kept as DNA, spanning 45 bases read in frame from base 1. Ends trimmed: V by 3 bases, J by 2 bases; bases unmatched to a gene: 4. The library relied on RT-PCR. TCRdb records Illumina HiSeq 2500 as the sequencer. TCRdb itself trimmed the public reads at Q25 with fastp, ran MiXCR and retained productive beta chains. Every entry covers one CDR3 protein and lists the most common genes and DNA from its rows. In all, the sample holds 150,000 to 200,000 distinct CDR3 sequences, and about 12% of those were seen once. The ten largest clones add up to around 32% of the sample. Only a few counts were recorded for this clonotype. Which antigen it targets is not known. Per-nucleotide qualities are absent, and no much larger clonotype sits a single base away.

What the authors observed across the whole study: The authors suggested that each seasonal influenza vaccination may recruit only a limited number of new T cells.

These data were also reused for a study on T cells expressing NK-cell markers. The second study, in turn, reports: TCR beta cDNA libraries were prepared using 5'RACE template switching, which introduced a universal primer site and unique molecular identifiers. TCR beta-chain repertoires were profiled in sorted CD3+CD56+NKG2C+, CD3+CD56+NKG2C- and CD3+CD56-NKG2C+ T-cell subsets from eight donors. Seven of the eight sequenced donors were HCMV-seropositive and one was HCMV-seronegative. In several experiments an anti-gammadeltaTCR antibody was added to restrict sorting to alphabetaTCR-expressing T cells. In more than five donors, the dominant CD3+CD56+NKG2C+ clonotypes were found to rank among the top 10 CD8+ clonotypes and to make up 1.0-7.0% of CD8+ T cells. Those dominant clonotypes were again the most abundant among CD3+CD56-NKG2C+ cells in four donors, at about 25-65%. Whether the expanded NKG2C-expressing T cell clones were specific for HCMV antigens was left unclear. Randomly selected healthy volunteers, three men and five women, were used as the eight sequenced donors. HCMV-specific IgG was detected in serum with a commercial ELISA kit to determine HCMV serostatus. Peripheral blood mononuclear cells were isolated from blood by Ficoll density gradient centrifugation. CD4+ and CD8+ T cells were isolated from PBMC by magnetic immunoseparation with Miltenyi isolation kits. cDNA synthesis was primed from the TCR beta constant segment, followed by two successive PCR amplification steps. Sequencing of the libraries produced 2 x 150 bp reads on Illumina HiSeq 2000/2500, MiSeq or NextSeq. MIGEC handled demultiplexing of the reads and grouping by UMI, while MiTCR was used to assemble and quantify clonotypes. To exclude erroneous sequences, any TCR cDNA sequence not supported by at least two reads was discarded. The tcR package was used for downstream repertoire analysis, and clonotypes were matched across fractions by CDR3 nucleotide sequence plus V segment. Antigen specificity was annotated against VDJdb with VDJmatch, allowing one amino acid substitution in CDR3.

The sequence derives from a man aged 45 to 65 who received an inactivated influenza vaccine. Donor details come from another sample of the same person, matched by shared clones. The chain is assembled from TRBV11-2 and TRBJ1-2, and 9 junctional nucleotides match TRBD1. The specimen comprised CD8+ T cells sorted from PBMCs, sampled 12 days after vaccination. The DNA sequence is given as TGTGCCAGCAGCTTCACCGGGACAGGGAACTATGGCTACACCTTC. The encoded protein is CASSFTGTGNYGYTF.